These 30 T cell receptor beta chains were all obtained from the same sample, sequenced in a study of cytomegalovirus exposure and HLA in healthy donors. The PCR employed 60 Vbeta primers together with 13 Jbeta primers. The data were produced by immunoSEQ multiplex PCR, yet TCRdb's version contains in-frame clones alone and is incomplete. The table lists over 120,000 clones, roughly four fifths of them singletons. Sequenced: PBMCs. Every receptor here comes from a man aged 25-45 years in good health and CMV-seropositive.

The V and J genes are TRBV5-1 and TRBJ2-5, with a weak D call TRBD2 (5 bases). Trimming removed 0 bases at V and 5 bases at J, with 17 bases between. Germline V lookup: CDR1 SGHRS, CDR2 YFSETQ. The CDR3 length is 16 residues. CDR3 residues: CASSLEEGLGSETQYF. In DNA form, the CDR3 reads TGCGCCAGCAGCTTGGAAGAGGGTTTGGGGTCTGAGACCCAGTACTTC.

The chain joins TRBV29-1 to TRBJ2-1; 7 bases are shared with TRBD1. V gave up 6 bases and J gave up 11 bases; unmatched junction bases: 16. The CDR3 totals 14 residues. In germline, CDR1 is SQVTM, CDR2 ANQGSEA. The CDR3 nucleotides read TGCAGCGTGGGGACAGCCATGTTGGAAATGAAGCAGTTCTTC. As protein: CSVGTAMLEMKQFF.

This chain joins TRBV27 and TRBJ2-7; a possible D gene is TRBD1 (6 bases). From germline, CDR1 is MNHEY and CDR2 SMNVEV (reference sequence). The CDR3 covers 14 residues. V was trimmed by 5 bases and J by 2 bases, leaving 13 bases between them. The CDR3 reads CASSPSGAPYEQYF. CDR3 DNA: TGTGCCAGCAGTCCATCAGGGGCTCCCTACGAGCAGTACTTC.

The chain uses TRBV2 and TRBJ2-5; D is unresolved. The DNA matches TRBJ2-7 better at its end, which makes the J call doubtful. Germline CDR1 SNHLY, CDR2 FYNNEI. This CDR3 contains 10 residues. In DNA, the CDR3 is TGTGCCAGCATTCAGCGCGAGCAGTACTTC. This sequence encodes CASIQREQYF.

The V and J genes are TRBV4-1 and TRBJ2-5; D not resolved. Trimming took off 3 bases at V and 5 bases at J, with 16 bases between the two ends. CDR3 length: 15 residues. The germline V gene encodes CDR1 MGHRA and CDR2 YSYEKL. Written as DNA, the CDR3 is TGCGCCAGCAGCCAGGAACAACGGGTGGAGGAGACCCAGTACTTC. Protein: CASSQEQRVEETQYF.

The V and J genes are TRBV19 and TRBJ2-1; D possibly corresponds to TRBD1 (5 bases). Trimming removed 5 bases at V and 6 bases at J, with 11 bases between. The germline V gene has CDR1 LNHDA and CDR2 SQIVND (reference sequence). The CDR3 length is 13 residues. This chain's CDR3 is CASSSDSPNEQFF. In DNA, the CDR3 is TGTGCCAGTAGTTCCGACAGCCCCAATGAGCAGTTCTTC.

The chain is built from TRBV5-6 and TRBJ2-4, with D perhaps TRBD2 (6 bases). CDR1 is SGHDT and CDR2 is YYEEEE in the germline V gene. The CDR3 totals 17 residues. The V gene lost 0 bases and the J gene lost 0 bases, with 13 bases spanning the gap. The CDR3 loop is CASSLGGGMIAKNIQYF. CDR3 DNA sequence: TGTGCCAGCAGCTTGGGAGGCGGGATGATAGCCAAAAACATTCAGTACTTC.

This clone was observed a single time. The V and J genes are TRBV7-3 and TRBJ2-1; 12 bases are a match to TRBD2. Germline CDR1 and CDR2: SGHTA and FQGTGA. The CDR3 sequence is 15 residues long. The J segment lost 5 bases and the V segment lost 5 bases, leaving 4 bases of the junction unmatched. The CDR3, as DNA: TGTGCCAGCAGCCGGACTAGCGGGGCCAACAATGAGCAGTTCTTC. Translation: CASSRTSGANNEQFF.

This chain connects TRBV7-2 to TRBJ2-5; 13 bases map to TRBD2. Germline V CDR1 and CDR2: SGHTA, FQGNSA. With V trimmed by 5 bases and J by 5 bases, 8 bases remained unmatched. CDR3 length equals 16 residues. The CDR3 sequence is CASSLQGLAGVETQYF. In DNA form, the CDR3 reads TGTGCCAGCAGCCTGCAAGGACTAGCGGGAGTGGAGACCCAGTACTTC.

J is TRBJ2-5 and V is TRBV7-7, with D tentatively TRBD1 (7 bases). V lost 1 base to trimming and J lost 4 bases, with 13 bases between them. Germline CDR1 SSHAT, CDR2 FNYEAQ (reference sequence). CDR3 length equals 15 residues. CDR3 residues: CASSLVAGGRETQYF. Here the CDR3 DNA reads TGTGCCAGCAGCTTAGTGGCAGGGGGGCGAGAGACCCAGTACTTC.

The CDR3 nucleotides are TGTGCCAGCAGTTCGGGGGGGGGAGGGACCCAGTACTTC. This gives the protein CASSSGGGGTQYF. The chain uses TRBV28 and TRBJ2-5; 8 bases fit TRBD2. This CDR3 spans 13 amino acids. Germline CDR1 reads MDHEN; CDR2 reads SYDVKM. The V and J ends lost 4 bases and 7 bases, in that order; junction bases with no gene match: 5.

This chain joins TRBV6-6 and TRBJ2-1; 10 nucleotides match TRBD2. Germline CDR1 is MNHNY and CDR2 is SVGAGI (reference sequence). Trimming removed 10 bases from V and 9 bases from J; junction bases left unmatched: 9. The CDR3 contains 13 residues. The CDR3 region is CATQREGGGEQFF. The CDR3, as DNA: TGTGCCACCCAGCGGGAGGGGGGCGGTGAGCAGTTCTTC.

The chain combines TRBV7-9 with TRBJ1-2, with TRBD1 identical over 8 bases. Germline lookup yields CDR1 SEHNR and CDR2 FQNEAQ (reference sequence). The CDR3 has 12 amino acids. V was pared by 5 bases and J by 8 bases, with 4 bases of the junction left unmatched. CDR3: CASSHQGAGYTF. DNA for the CDR3: TGTGCCAGCAGCCATCAGGGGGCAGGCTACACCTTC. Variable domain in full (rest from reference TRBV7-9 and TRBJ1-2): DTGVSQNPRHKITKRGQNVTFRCDPISEHNRLYWYRQTLGQGPEFLTYFQNEAQLEKSRLLSDRFSAERPKGSFSTLEIQRTEQGDSAMYLCASSHQGAGYTFGSGTRLTVV.

The chain couples TRBV2 to TRBJ2-5; 9 nucleotides line up with TRBD1. V gave up 7 bases and J gave up 5 bases; unmatched junction bases: 11. This CDR3 is 15 amino acids long. Germline V gene lookup returns CDR1 SNHLY and CDR2 FYNNEI. The CDR3 nucleotides are TGTGCCAGCAACGACGGGGACAGGGTACGGGAGACCCAGTACTTC. The encoded protein is CASNDGDRVRETQYF. The full variable domain, in which reference TRBV2 and TRBJ2-5 provide the parts outside the CDR3, is EPEVTQTPSHQVTQMGQEVILRCVPISNHLYFYWYRQILGQKVEFLVSFYNNEISEKSEIFDDQFSVERPDGSNFTLKIRSTKLEDSAMYFCASNDGDRVRETQYFGPGTRLLVL.

In its sample, this clone was seen once. J is TRBJ2-7 and V is TRBV5-4; TRBD2 matches 8 bases. J was trimmed by 4 bases and V by 1 base; bases with no gene match: 4. Germline CDR1 and CDR2: SGHNT and YYREEE (reference sequence). The CDR3 runs 14 residues. The CDR3 DNA sequence: TGTGCCAGCAGCTTGAGCGGGAGCAAATACGAGCAGTACTTC. Translating gives CASSLSGSKYEQYF.

The V gene is TRBV2, the J gene TRBJ2-3; a weak D match, TRBD1 (6 bases). V was cut by 8 bases and J by 0 bases, with 12 bases left in between. This CDR3 has 14 residues. Per the germline V gene, CDR1 is SNHLY and CDR2 is FYNNEI. DNA of the CDR3: TGTGCCAGCTTAGACAGGCGGAGCACAGATACGCAGTATTTT. It codes for CASLDRRSTDTQYF. The complete variable domain, with remaining parts taken from reference TRBV2 and TRBJ2-3, reads EPEVTQTPSHQVTQMGQEVILRCVPISNHLYFYWYRQILGQKVEFLVSFYNNEISEKSEIFDDQFSVERPDGSNFTLKIRSTKLEDSAMYFCASLDRRSTDTQYFGPGTRLTVL.

The rearrangement uses TRBV6-5 and TRBJ1-5; 9 bases fit TRBD1. Trimming cost V 4 bases and J 6 bases; bases outside gene matches: 4. The CDR3 is made up of 14 amino acids. Germline lookup yields CDR1 MNHEY and CDR2 SVGAGI. The CDR3 here is CASSLQGAVQPQHF. CDR3 sequence (DNA): TGTGCCAGCAGTTTACAGGGGGCCGTTCAGCCCCAGCATTTT.

This chain uses TRBV10-3 with TRBJ2-1, with D maybe TRBD1 (6 bases). The CDR3 runs 13 residues. Germline V gene sequence: CDR1 ENHRY, CDR2 SYGVKD. The V end lost 7 bases, the J end lost 7 bases, and 14 bases lay between the germline ends. In DNA, the CDR3 is TGTGCCATCACCCCGACAGGATTAAATGAGCAGTTCTTC. This translates into CAITPTGLNEQFF.

The rearrangement joins TRBV18 to TRBJ2-2; 8 positions match TRBD1. Trimming took 3 bases from V and 7 from J; bases not matched to a gene: 10. The CDR3 has 16 residues. From germline, CDR1 is KGHSH and CDR2 LQKENI. CDR3 sequence reads: CASSPGPGGAIGELFF. CDR3 bases: TGTGCCAGCTCACCGGGCCCAGGGGGCGCGATCGGGGAGCTGTTTTTT.

The chain combines TRBV18 with TRBJ2-1; 7 bases are a match to TRBD1. The junction had 4 bases not matched to a gene; V was cut back by 8 bases and J by 9 bases. This CDR3 comprises 11 residues. Looked up from germline, CDR1 is KGHSH and CDR2 is LQKENI. The CDR3 sequence is CASTTGSEQFF. The CDR3 DNA follows: TGTGCCAGCACGACAGGGTCTGAGCAGTTCTTC.

In this sample, this clone turned up a few times. This sequence joins TRBV7-9 and TRBJ2-3; the match to TRBD2 covers 10 bases. The CDR3 spans 17 residues. J lost 5 bases, V lost 4 bases, and 12 bases had no gene match. The germline CDR1 and CDR2 sequences are SEHNR and FQNEAQ (reference sequence). The CDR3: CASSSRYGTSEGDTQYF. The CDR3 DNA reads as TGTGCCAGCAGCTCCAGATACGGGACTAGCGAAGGAGATACGCAGTATTTT.

The rearrangement uses TRBV21-1 and TRBJ2-1; the D segment call TRBD2 is taken from the table without a DNA check. TRBV21-1 is reported as a pseudogene. This CDR3 is built from 13 residues. The CDR3 bases are TGTGCCAGCAGCAAATGGGGAGCTAGGGAGCAGTTCTTC. Translation gives CASSKWGAREQFF.

V usage is TRBV15 and J usage is TRBJ1-3, with D perhaps matching TRBD1 (5 bases). The germline gives CDR1 LNHNV, CDR2 YYDKDF (reference sequence). This CDR3 region has 16 residues. V lost 1 base, J lost 0 bases, and 10 bases lay in between. The CDR3 sequence is CATSRGGASSGNTIYF. Written as DNA, the CDR3 is TGTGCCACCAGCAGAGGTGGGGCCTCCTCTGGAAACACCATATATTTT.

J is TRBJ1-3 and V is TRBV27; no definite D call. In germline, CDR1 is MNHEY, CDR2 SMNVEV (reference sequence). The CDR3 runs 14 residues. V lost 10 bases to trimming and J lost 0 bases, with 13 bases between them. The CDR3 loop reads CAIPIISSGNTIYF. CDR3 nucleotide sequence: TGTGCCATCCCGATTATTAGCTCTGGAAACACCATATATTTT.

The genes are TRBV7-9 and TRBJ1-6; D is perhaps TRBD1 (6 bases). This CDR3 spans 13 amino acids. V gave up 6 bases and J gave up 10 bases, with 13 bases separating them. Germline V gene sequence: CDR1 SEHNR, CDR2 FQNEAQ (reference sequence). The CDR3 region has the DNA TGTGCCAGCAGTCCTCAGGGGAACTCACCCCTCCACTTT. This sequence encodes CASSPQGNSPLHF.

This clone was recorded only once. The final CDR3 position lacks the conserved phenylalanine or tryptophan, pointing to a likely read error. It is unclear where the CDR3 begins or ends on the DNA, so no DNA is shown, and the CDR3 is as TCRdb lists it. The V and J genes are TRBV15 and TRBJ2-7; TRBD1, the table's D call, lacks a check against the DNA. CDR1 is LNHNV, CDR2 YYDKDF, per germline (reference sequence). The CDR3 is 12 residues long, ends included. CDR3 amino acids: CATSRDSGTPYL.

The V gene is TRBV5-1, the J gene TRBJ2-1; 12 bases map to TRBD2. Germline V gene lookup returns CDR1 SGHRS and CDR2 YFSETQ. Trimming removed 3 bases from V and 8 bases from J; junction bases left unmatched: 6. The CDR3 contains 15 residues. The CDR3 spells CASSSPSGGVDEQFF. The CDR3 DNA follows: TGCGCCAGCAGCTCCCCTAGCGGGGGGGTAGATGAGCAGTTCTTC.

This clone was picked up one time. The chain uses TRBV7-2 and TRBJ1-1, with a possible D match to TRBD1 (5 bases). V shed 5 bases and J shed 8 bases, with 18 bases lying between them. This CDR3 has 14 residues. CDR1 and CDR2 from the germline V gene are SGHTA and FQGNSA. The DNA for the CDR3 is TGTGCCAGCAGCCGCTTGGGCTCCAGGGCGGAAGCTTTCTTT. This gives the protein CASSRLGSRAEAFF.

V and J are TRBV2 and TRBJ2-1; TRBD2 matches 7 bases. Germline CDR1 and CDR2: SNHLY and FYNNEI. The CDR3 length is 16 residues. The trim removed 2 bases at V and 4 bases at J, leaving 8 bases unmatched. The CDR3 is CASSETLGGSYNEQFF. For the CDR3, the DNA is TGTGCCAGCAGTGAAACGTTGGGGGGGAGTTACAATGAGCAGTTCTTC. Variable domain in full (rest from reference TRBV2 and TRBJ2-1): EPEVTQTPSHQVTQMGQEVILRCVPISNHLYFYWYRQILGQKVEFLVSFYNNEISEKSEIFDDQFSVERPDGSNFTLKIRSTKLEDSAMYFCASSETLGGSYNEQFFGPGTRLTVL.

Ten or more counts support this clone. The chain is built from TRBV30 and TRBJ1-3; D is unclear. The CDR3 is 13 residues long. Looked up from germline, CDR1 is GTSNPN and CDR2 is SVGIG (reference sequence). Trimming cost V 2 bases and J 4 bases, with 9 bases left between them. This CDR3 is CAWSSLSGNTIYF. In DNA form, the CDR3 reads TGTGCCTGGAGTTCCCTGTCCGGAAACACCATATATTTT.